This TCR beta chain was profiled in a study of control samples from healthy donors and cancer patients. Trimming cost V 7 bases and J 2 bases, with 14 bases left between them. Germline V gene data show CDR1 as MNHEY and CDR2 as SVGAGI. The CDR3 contains 14 residues. TCRdb's copy holds only in-frame clones and misses some; the assay was immunoSEQ multiplex PCR. The sample lists more than 70,000 clones, approximately 90% occurring once. J is TRBJ1-2 and V is TRBV6-5; D is perhaps TRBD1 (5 bases). The sequenced material came from blood. The source of this sequence is a woman in her 30s in good health. In nucleotides, the CDR3 is TGTGCCAGCACCAAGGGAGCAGGGAACTATGGCTACACCTTC. This codes for CASTKGAGNYGYTF.